One and the same sample provided the 13 T cell receptor beta chains below, sequenced in a study of T-cell reconstitution after alpha-beta-depleted transplantation in children. Unique molecular identifiers featured in how the TCRbeta library was prepared. TCRdb ran MiXCR on the PCR reads and lists one entry per CDR3 protein. Of fewer than 550,000 distinct CDR3 sequences listed, about an eighth are singletons. This material consisted of PBMCs, mostly from graft donor cells, taken 180 days after TCRalphabeta/CD19-depleted stem cell transplant. The receptors originated from a female patient aged 2-9 years who had a stem cell transplant for aplastic anemia, so the T cells may come from the graft donor.

This clonotype was seen more than once but under ten times. The chain joins TRBV29-1 to TRBJ2-3; 9 bases are shared with TRBD2. Germline V gene lookup returns CDR1 SQVTM and CDR2 ANQGSEA. This CDR3 comprises 15 residues. Trimming took 2 bases from V and 4 from J; bases not matched to a gene: 7. The CDR3 is CSVERGGRAADTQYF. As DNA, the CDR3 is TGCAGCGTTGAACGGGGCGGGAGGGCGGCAGATACGCAGTATTTT.

The gene calls are TRBV3-1 and TRBJ1-1; 7 bases match TRBD1. Germline V gene data show CDR1 as LGHDT and CDR2 as YNNKEL (reference sequence). This CDR3 has 13 residues. V lost 5 bases, J lost 4 bases, and 4 bases stayed unmatched. CDR3 DNA: TGTGCCAGCAGCACAGGGGCGCGCACTGAAGCTTTCTTT. This translates into CASSTGARTEAFF.

This clonotype occurred a few times. The V and J genes are TRBV12-3 or TRBV12-4 and TRBJ2-4, with a possible D match to TRBD2 (5 bases). The ends were cut back, 3 bases at V and 0 bases at J, with 9 bases in the middle. This CDR3 contains 15 residues. This CDR3 reads CASSLVGVAKNIQYF. The CDR3 region has the DNA TGTGCCAGCAGTTTGGTCGGGGTAGCCAAAAACATTCAGTACTTC.

This clonotype appeared once. The V gene is TRBV6-1, the J gene TRBJ1-1, with D hard to call. The V and J ends lost 5 bases and 1 base respectively, with 14 bases between them. Germline V gene data show CDR1 as MNHNS and CDR2 as SASEGT. The CDR3 runs to 15 residues. As DNA, the CDR3 is TGTGCCAGCAGTAGATCTAAAAGGAGGAACACTGAAGCTTTCTTT. Translating it yields CASSRSKRRNTEAFF.

CDR3 bases: TGCAGCTCTGACTTGGGTTTCAATGAGCAGTTCTTC. Its translation: CSSDLGFNEQFF. This chain connects TRBV29-1 to TRBJ2-1; no clear D. CDR1 is SQVTM, CDR2 ANQGSEA, per germline. Trimming took 8 bases from V and 6 from J, leaving 14 bases between them. The CDR3 covers 12 residues.

The chain employs TRBV20-1 and TRBJ1-3; D is unclear. V was cut by 0 bases and J by 2 bases, with 8 bases left in between. Germline CDR1 and CDR2: DFQATT and SNEGSKA (reference sequence). The CDR3 totals 14 residues. CDR3 region: CSARDREPGNTIYF. The CDR3 DNA reads as TGCAGTGCTAGAGATCGAGAACCTGGAAACACCATATATTTT.

This chain's CDR3 is CASSREREVGDEQFF. CDR3 DNA: TGTGCCAGCAGTAGGGAGCGGGAGGTCGGCGATGAGCAGTTCTTC. This rearrangement joins TRBV11-1 to TRBJ2-1; 9 bases map to TRBD2. The V segment lost 6 bases and the J segment 8 bases; nucleotides outside the gene matches: 11. The CDR3 sequence is 15 residues long. Germline lookup yields CDR1 SGHAT and CDR2 FQDESV (reference sequence). Complete variable domain (other parts from reference TRBV11-1 and TRBJ2-1): EAEVAQSPRYKITEKSQAVAFWCDPISGHATLYWYRQILGQGPELLVQFQDESVVDDSQLPKDRFSAERLKGVDSTLKIQPAELGDSAMYLCASSREREVGDEQFFGPGTRLTVL.

The chain combines TRBV12-3 or TRBV12-4 with TRBJ2-1, with D tentatively TRBD2 (6 bases). The length of the CDR3 is 14 residues. V shed 5 bases and J shed 6 bases, with 14 bases lying between them. CDR3: CASSPSGLFNEQFF. In DNA, the CDR3 is TGTGCCAGCAGTCCCTCGGGACTTTTCAATGAGCAGTTCTTC.

The V gene is TRBV7-2, the J gene TRBJ2-7; 10 positions match TRBD1. Unmatched junction bases numbered 10, after V lost 5 bases and J lost 6 bases. Germline CDR1 and CDR2: SGHTA and FQGNSA. This CDR3 has 15 residues. CDR3 DNA sequence: TGTGCCAGCAGCCAGAGACAGGGGGCGCTTCTCGAGCAGTACTTC. It is translated as CASSQRQGALLEQYF.

This clonotype was recorded at least ten times. V is TRBV28 and J is TRBJ2-5, with D possibly matching TRBD1 (5 bases). Germline V gene sequence: CDR1 MDHEN, CDR2 SYDVKM. Trimming took off 4 bases at V and 0 bases at J, with 15 bases between the two ends. The CDR3 has 16 amino acids. Here the CDR3 DNA reads TGTGCCAGCAGTTCCCCGTGGACACTTTACCAAGAGACCCAGTACTTC. It encodes CASSSPWTLYQETQYF.

This clonotype has more than one count but fewer than ten. The gene calls are TRBV27 and TRBJ2-3; tentative D call: TRBD1 (5 bases). The CDR3 extends over 18 amino acids. Germline V gene data show CDR1 as MNHEY and CDR2 as SMNVEV (reference sequence). V lost 2 bases and J 6 bases, leaving 24 bases between the germline ends. CDR3 DNA: TGTGCCAGCAGTTTACAGTGGGGCACACCGCTTAGCCCGGATACGCAGTATTTT. The encoded protein is CASSLQWGTPLSPDTQYF.

This chain links TRBV5-1 with TRBJ1-2, with D unresolved. The germline V gene has CDR1 SGHRS and CDR2 YFSETQ. Trimming removed 0 bases from V and 5 bases from J, with 17 bases in between. The CDR3 covers 16 residues. Here the CDR3 reads CASSLGPSPQLYGYTF. The CDR3 nucleotides are TGCGCCAGCAGCTTGGGTCCCTCCCCACAGCTATATGGCTACACCTTC.

The rearrangement joins TRBV7-8 to TRBJ2-1, with 8 bases identical to TRBD2. The CDR3 consists of 13 residues. With V trimmed by 1 base and J by 10 bases, 3 bases remained unmatched. The germline gives CDR1 SGHVS, CDR2 FQNEAQ. The CDR3 loop is CASSLVRGGEQFF. The CDR3 DNA follows: TGTGCCAGCAGCTTAGTACGCGGGGGGGAGCAGTTCTTC.